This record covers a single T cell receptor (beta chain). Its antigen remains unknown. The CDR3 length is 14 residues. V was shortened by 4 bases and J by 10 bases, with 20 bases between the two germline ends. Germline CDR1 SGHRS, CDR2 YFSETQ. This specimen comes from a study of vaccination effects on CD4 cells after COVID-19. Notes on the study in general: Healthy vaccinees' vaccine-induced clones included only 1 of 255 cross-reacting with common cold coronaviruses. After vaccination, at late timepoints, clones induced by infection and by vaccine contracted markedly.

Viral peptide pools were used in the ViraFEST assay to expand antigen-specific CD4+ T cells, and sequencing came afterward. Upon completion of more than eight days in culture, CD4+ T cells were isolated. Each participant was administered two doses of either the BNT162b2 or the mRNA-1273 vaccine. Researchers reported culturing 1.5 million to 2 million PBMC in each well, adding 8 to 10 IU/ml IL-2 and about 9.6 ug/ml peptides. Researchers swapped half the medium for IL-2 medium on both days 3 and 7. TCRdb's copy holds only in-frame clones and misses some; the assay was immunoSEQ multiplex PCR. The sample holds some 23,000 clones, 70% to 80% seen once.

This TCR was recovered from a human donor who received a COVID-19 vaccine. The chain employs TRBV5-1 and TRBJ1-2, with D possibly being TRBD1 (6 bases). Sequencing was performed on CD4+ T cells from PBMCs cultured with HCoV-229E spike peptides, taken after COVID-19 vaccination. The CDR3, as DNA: TGCGCCAGCAGCCGCGGGGGCGAGCGGCTCGACTACACCTTC. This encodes CASSRGGERLDYTF.